Below, 14 T cell receptor beta chains from the same sample are listed, as sequenced in a study of blood T cell repertoires in COVID-19. TCRdb's copy holds only in-frame clones and misses some; the assay was immunoSEQ multiplex PCR. The sample lists roughly 670,000 clones, 85% to 90% occurring once. The specimen sequenced was peripheral blood. All receptors come from a young woman with acute or convalescent COVID-19.

The rearrangement joins TRBV11-2 to TRBJ2-2; 7 bases are shared with TRBD1. From germline, CDR1 is SGHAT and CDR2 FQNNGV. The length of the CDR3 is 14 residues. V was pared by 5 bases and J by 4 bases, with 4 bases of the junction left unmatched. The CDR3 nucleotides read TGTGCCAGCAGCAAGACAGGGACCACCGGGGAGCTGTTTTTT. Its translation: CASSKTGTTGELFF.

The rearrangement links TRBV10-3 to TRBJ1-3, with D possibly TRBD1 on 5 matching bases. With 6 bases removed from V and 9 bases from J, the gap between germline ends came to 21 bases. The CDR3 consists of 15 residues. Germline CDR1 is ENHRY and CDR2 is SYGVKD. The CDR3 protein is CAIRETGETAGTIYF. The CDR3 coding sequence is TGTGCCATCAGAGAGACGGGGGAGACGGCAGGCACCATATATTTT.

V and J are TRBV12-5 and TRBJ2-5; 8 nucleotides align to TRBD1. The CDR3 consists of 14 residues. Losses at the gene ends were 5 bases for V and 5 bases for J; bases not matched to a gene: 7. Per germline, CDR1 LGHNT and CDR2 FRNRAP. The CDR3 DNA reads TGTGCTAGTGGTGGATCAGGGGGCGGGGAGACCCAGTACTTC. Protein sequence: CASGGSGGGETQYF.

The J gene is TRBJ1-2, the V gene TRBV25-1, with D perhaps matching TRBD1 (6 bases). V lost 4 bases and J lost 8, with 14 bases in between. Germline CDR1 reads MGHDK; CDR2 reads SYGVNS. The CDR3 covers 13 residues. In nucleotides, the CDR3 is TGTGCCAGCAGTGCGGCGGGGGCGCGGGGCTACACCTTC. As protein: CASSAAGARGYTF.

The chain links TRBV5-8 to TRBJ2-4; the D gene is possibly TRBD2 (6 bases). V was cut by 4 bases and J by 0 bases, with 20 bases left in between. Looked up from germline, CDR1 is SGHTS and CDR2 is YDEGEE. The CDR3 is made up of 18 amino acids. The CDR3 reads CASSRLNWGGSAKNIQYF. CDR3 in DNA: TGTGCCAGCAGCCGGCTCAATTGGGGAGGTTCAGCCAAAAACATTCAGTACTTC.

The chain employs TRBV5-6 and TRBJ2-7; a possible D gene is TRBD1 (5 bases). V was cut by 4 bases and J by 2 bases, with 13 bases left in between. Germline CDR1 and CDR2: SGHDT and YYEEEE. The CDR3 is 14 amino acids. CDR3 region: CASSLTDTTYEQYF. The DNA for the CDR3 is TGTGCCAGCAGCCTGACAGACACGACCTACGAGCAGTACTTC.

DNA for the CDR3: TGTGCCAGCAGGGACAGGGTCAGGCCTAACTATGGCTACACCTTC. Its translation is CASRDRVRPNYGYTF. The chain uses TRBV3-1 (or the pseudogene TRBV3-2) and TRBJ1-2, with 8 bases identical to TRBD1. Looked up from germline, CDR1 is LGHDT and CDR2 is YNNKEL (reference sequence). The CDR3 has 15 amino acids. J gave up 0 bases and V 6 bases, and 6 bases lay outside the gene matches.

The CDR3 sequence is CATSDQAKSGAGELFF. In DNA form, the CDR3 reads TGTGCCACCAGTGACCAAGCAAAATCAGGGGCCGGGGAGCTGTTTTTT. This chain connects TRBV24-1 to TRBJ2-2, with D possibly being TRBD1 (6 bases). V was clipped by 4 bases and J by 6 bases, with 17 bases between them. This CDR3 contains 16 residues. Germline-derived CDR1 and CDR2 are KGHDR and SFDVKD.

This clone appeared once. V gene TRBV3-1 (or the pseudogene TRBV3-2) combines with J gene TRBJ2-7; 7 bases match TRBD1. J was trimmed by 2 bases and V by 6 bases; bases with no gene match: 4. The germline V gene encodes CDR1 LGHDT and CDR2 YNNKEL (reference sequence). The CDR3 totals 13 residues. This chain's CDR3 is CASRRGTAYEQYF. CDR3 sequence (DNA): TGTGCCAGCAGACGAGGGACAGCCTACGAGCAGTACTTC.

This rearrangement joins TRBV9 to TRBJ1-3; TRBD1 is a possible D gene (5 bases). The CDR3 contains 15 residues. V lost 0 bases and J lost 2, with 9 bases in between. Germline V gene lookup returns CDR1 SGDLS and CDR2 YYNGEE. CDR3 sequence (DNA): TGTGCCAGCAGCGTAGAGGGGAATACTGGAAACACCATATATTTT. This sequence encodes CASSVEGNTGNTIYF.

The rearrangement uses TRBV2 and TRBJ1-5; perhaps TRBD1 as D (5 bases). The CDR3 is 13 residues long. Germline CDR1 is SNHLY and CDR2 is FYNNEI. Trimming shortened V by 5 bases and J by 6 bases, and 11 bases separated the two germline ends. Here the CDR3 DNA reads TGTGCCAGCAGTCGGGGGTGGGGTCAGCCCCAGCATTTT. Translating gives CASSRGWGQPQHF.

The genes are TRBV4-3 and TRBJ1-6; D is possibly TRBD1 (6 bases). Germline CDR1 and CDR2: LGHNA and YSLEER. This CDR3 comprises 15 residues. The V and J ends lost 2 bases and 6 bases respectively, with 11 bases between them. DNA of the CDR3: TGCGCCAGCAGCCAACGGACAGCCCTTAATTCACCCCTCCACTTT. Encoded protein: CASSQRTALNSPLHF.

The chain employs TRBV7-2 and TRBJ2-2; maybe TRBD2 (7 bases). Trimming shortened V by 1 base and J by 5 bases, and 11 bases separated the two germline ends. The germline gives CDR1 SGHTA, CDR2 FQGNSA. The CDR3 covers 15 residues. The CDR3 loop is CASSLERGGTGELFF. The DNA of the CDR3 is TGTGCCAGCAGCTTAGAAAGGGGGGGAACCGGGGAGCTGTTTTTT.

J is TRBJ1-2 and V is TRBV6-5; 7 bases line up with TRBD1. The CDR3 contains 13 residues. The germline CDR1 and CDR2 sequences are MNHEY and SVGAGI. The J segment lost 6 bases and the V segment lost 7 bases, leaving 8 bases of the junction unmatched. The CDR3: CASTRRGLDGYTF. The CDR3 nucleotides are TGTGCCAGCACCCGAAGGGGGCTCGATGGCTACACCTTC.